This T cell receptor (beta chain) was recorded in a study of blood T cell repertoires in COVID-19. This clone was found once. The germline V gene encodes CDR1 SEHNR and CDR2 FQNEAQ (reference sequence). There are 15 residues in the CDR3. V dropped 1 base and J dropped 8; count of bases not matched to a gene: 4. Assay used: immunoSEQ multiplex PCR; TCRdb lists only in-frame clones, some missing. The sample lists about 130,000 clones; more than 75% were seen once. The gene calls are TRBV7-9 and TRBJ2-1; 11 bases match TRBD2. The material sequenced was peripheral blood. The receptor was isolated from a man aged 45-60 years with active COVID-19. CDR3 sequence reads: CASSLGLAGGYEQFF. The CDR3 DNA is TGTGCCAGCAGCTTAGGGCTAGCGGGAGGTTATGAGCAGTTCTTC.